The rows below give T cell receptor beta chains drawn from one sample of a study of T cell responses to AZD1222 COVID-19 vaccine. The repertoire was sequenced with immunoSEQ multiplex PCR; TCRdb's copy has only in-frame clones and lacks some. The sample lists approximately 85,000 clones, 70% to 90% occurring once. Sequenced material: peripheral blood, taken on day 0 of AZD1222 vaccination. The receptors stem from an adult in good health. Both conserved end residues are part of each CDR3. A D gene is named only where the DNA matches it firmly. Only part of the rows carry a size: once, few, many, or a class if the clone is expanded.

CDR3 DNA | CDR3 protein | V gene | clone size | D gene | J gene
TGTGCCACCAGTGAGGGGGCAGGCTACACCTTC | CATSEGAGYTF | TRBV24-1 | - | - | TRBJ1-2
TGTGCCAGCAGTCTTTGGAGTAGCAATCAGCCCCAGCATTTT | CASSLWSSNQPQHF | TRBV28 | - | - | TRBJ1-5
TGTGCCAGCAGCTTAGGACTCTATGGCTACACCTTC | CASSLGLYGYTF | TRBV7-9 | - | - | TRBJ1-2
TGCGCCAGCAGCCAAGTAGCCAGGACCTACTACGAGCAGTACTTC | CASSQVARTYYEQYF | TRBV4-3 | - | - | TRBJ2-7
TGTGCCAGCAGCCCCTACGGTATGGCTAGCAAGGGGGAGACCCAGTACTTC | CASSPYGMASKGETQYF | TRBV9 | once | - | TRBJ2-5
TGTGCCAGCAGTTACCCCCGGACGGGATCCTACAATGAGCAGTTCTTC | CASSYPRTGSYNEQFF | TRBV28 | once | - | TRBJ2-1
TGTGCCAGCAGCTTGGCCGCGGGGGCCTACGAGCAGTACTTC | CASSLAAGAYEQYF | TRBV5-4 | - | TRBD2 | TRBJ2-7
TGTGCCAGTAGTACCCCGGGAAGATCACCCCTCCACTTT | CASSTPGRSPLHF | TRBV19 | - | - | TRBJ1-6
TGTGCCAGCTCGCCACGCCACAGAAGCGGGACTAGCACAGATACGCAGTATTTT | CASSPRHRSGTSTDTQYF | TRBV18 | - | TRBD2 | TRBJ2-3
TGTGCCAGCAGCCTCGGAGGAATTCCCAATCAGCCCCAGCATTTT | CASSLGGIPNQPQHF | TRBV27 | - | - | TRBJ1-5
TGTGCCAGCGCACAGGGGACCTACGAGCAGTACTTC | CASAQGTYEQYF | TRBV28 | - | TRBD1 | TRBJ2-7
TGTGCCAGCTCAACGGGACAGGGAGGTGGCTACACCTTC | CASSTGQGGGYTF | TRBV18 | - | TRBD1 | TRBJ1-2
TGTGCCACTGGACAGGGGAGGGACATTCAGTACTTC | CATGQGRDIQYF | TRBV2 | - | TRBD1 | TRBJ2-4
TGTGCCAGCAGCCAAATGGGGCACCCGAGTTGGCCCCAGCATTTT | CASSQMGHPSWPQHF | TRBV14 | - | - | TRBJ1-5
TGTGCCAGCAGTTTGCGGGGGGCCCGGGATACGCAGTATTTT | CASSLRGARDTQYF | TRBV27 | - | TRBD2 | TRBJ2-3
TGCGCCAGCACAGGGGCGGGAACCACAGATACGCAGTATTTT | CASTGAGTTDTQYF | TRBV10-1 | few | - | TRBJ2-3
TGTGCCAGCAGCCCTTCTTACTACGAGCAGTACTTC | CASSPSYYEQYF | TRBV11-2 | - | - | TRBJ2-7
TGTGCCAGCTCATCCTCGGGGGCCGAATTGGCTGAAGCTTTCTTT | CASSSSGAELAEAFF | TRBV18 | - | - | TRBJ1-1
TGTGCCAGCAGTCCCACCCGGGCCCTGCAGTACTTC | CASSPTRALQYF | TRBV12-3/TRBV12-4 | medium-sized | - | TRBJ2-7
TGTGCCAGTAGTGGGGACAGGGGATCACCCCTCCACTTT | CASSGDRGSPLHF | TRBV19 | - | TRBD1 | TRBJ1-6
TGTGCCAGTAGTCTAGGGACAGGGGGGACCTACGAGCAGTACTTC | CASSLGTGGTYEQYF | TRBV19 | - | TRBD1 | TRBJ2-7
TGCGCCAGCAGCCAGAAGGAGTACGATAGGGATAACTATGGCTACACCTTC | CASSQKEYDRDNYGYTF | TRBV4-1 | - | - | TRBJ1-2
TGTGCCACCTTAGACAGGGCCTCTGGGGCCAACGTCCTGACTTTC | CATLDRASGANVLTF | TRBV11-2 | - | TRBD1 | TRBJ2-6
TGTGCCAGTGGGGCACGGGGCCCCGAGAGAAATTCACCCCTCCACTTT | CASGARGPERNSPLHF | TRBV28 | - | - | TRBJ1-6
TGTGCCAGCAGACCGACAGGGAGCACTGAAGCTTTCTTT | CASRPTGSTEAFF | TRBV28 | - | TRBD1 | TRBJ1-1
TGTGCCAGCAGCCCGGTCGTAGCTCCATCTTCCAATGAGCAGTTCTTC | CASSPVVAPSSNEQFF | TRBV7-9 | - | - | TRBJ2-1